These 26 T cell receptor beta chains were all obtained from the same sample, sequenced in a study of shared clonotypes between healthy human individuals. Clones were read by immunoSEQ multiplex PCR, and TCRdb kept only the in-frame ones, dropping some. This sample has nearly 750,000 clones, with roughly 72% found just once. The sample comprised memory CD4+ T cells sorted from blood. This sample's subset: CD45RA-negative fraction. The receptor source for this set is a woman aged 25 to 45 in good health.

In DNA, the CDR3 is TGTGCCTGGAGTTTAGGGCGTGTGGGTGGCACTGAAGCTTTCTTT. Translating it yields CAWSLGRVGGTEAFF. The V and J genes are TRBV30 and TRBJ1-1, with D hard to call. Trimming shortened V by 2 bases and J by 4 bases, and 17 bases separated the two germline ends. The CDR3 runs 15 residues. CDR1 and CDR2 from the germline V gene are GTSNPN and SVGIG (reference sequence).

This chain connects TRBV7-2 to TRBJ2-3, with 9 bases that match TRBD2. V shed 4 bases and J 4 bases; nucleotides not matched to a gene: 6. The CDR3 loop spans 15 amino acids. Germline V CDR1 and CDR2: SGHTA, FQGNSA. CDR3 nucleotide sequence: TGTGCCAGCAGCTGGCCTCTAGCGGGACCAGATACGCAGTATTTT. It translates to CASSWPLAGPDTQYF.

This clone was recorded only once. This chain uses TRBV28 with TRBJ2-7; D may be TRBD1 (6 bases). Germline V gene data show CDR1 as MDHEN and CDR2 as SYDVKM. V lost 0 bases and J 7 bases, leaving 13 bases between the germline ends. The CDR3 runs 14 residues. The CDR3 DNA reads TGTGCCAGCAGTTTATGGTGGGGGACACGGGAGCAGTACTTC. Residues: CASSLWWGTREQYF.

This rearrangement joins TRBV10-1 to TRBJ2-1, with D possibly being TRBD2 (6 bases). Trimming shortened V by 2 bases and J by 3 bases, and 11 bases separated the two germline ends. This CDR3 contains 15 residues. Germline V gene data show CDR1 as WNHNN and CDR2 as SYGVQD (reference sequence). The CDR3 nucleotides are TGCGCCAGCAGTGAGCAAGCGGGTGACTACAATGAGCAGTTCTTC. Protein: CASSEQAGDYNEQFF.

This clone came up once. The CDR3 bases are TGTGCCAGCAGTCGAGCGGGAGTAAGCACAGATACGCAGTATTTT. Its protein product is CASSRAGVSTDTQYF. The J gene is TRBJ2-3, the V gene TRBV27, with 8 nucleotides matching TRBD2. The junction had 4 bases not matched to a gene; V was cut back by 5 bases and J by 0 bases. This CDR3 spans 15 amino acids. The V gene's germline CDR1 is MNHEY and CDR2 SMNVEV (reference sequence).

The rearrangement joins TRBV27 to TRBJ1-5; the D gene is possibly TRBD1 (6 bases). Deletions cut 8 bases from V and 4 bases from J, with 18 bases between. The CDR3 loop spans 15 amino acids. CDR1 MNHEY and CDR2 SMNVEV come from the germline V gene (reference sequence). In nucleotides, the CDR3 is TGTGCCAGCGGGCCGACAGGATTGGGGAATCAGCCCCAGCATTTT. Its protein is CASGPTGLGNQPQHF.

The genes are TRBV25-1 and TRBJ2-7; 7 positions match TRBD1. CDR1 is MGHDK and CDR2 is SYGVNS in the germline V gene. J lost 6 bases, V lost 3 bases, and 8 bases had no gene match. The CDR3 sequence is 14 residues long. DNA of the CDR3: TGTGCCAGCAGTGACGGACAGGTGGTTCTCGAGCAGTACTTC. Translation: CASSDGQVVLEQYF.

This clone was seen only once. The same CDR3 can be traced to other DNA sequences in this sample. The chain carries TRBV5-1 and TRBJ2-1; D gene uncertain. The germline V and J ends were trimmed by 0 bases and 7 bases, with 8 bases remaining between them. CDR1 is SGHRS, CDR2 YFSETQ, per germline. CDR3 size: 13 residues. The CDR3: CASSLGGRNEQFF. CDR3 in DNA: TGCGCCAGCAGCTTGGGAGGAAGGAATGAGCAGTTCTTC.

This chain joins TRBV7-8 and TRBJ2-7, with D unresolved. The CDR3 consists of 14 residues. Trimming left V 1 base short and J 4 bases short, with 11 bases between. Germline CDR1 is SGHVS and CDR2 is FQNEAQ. The CDR3 bases are TGTGCCAGCAGCTTAGAGGAGACGTCGTACGAGCAGTACTTC. The encoded protein is CASSLEETSYEQYF.

This clone was seen once. The same CDR3 is also encoded by other DNA sequences in this sample. V and J are TRBV18 and TRBJ1-5, with 10 bases that match TRBD1. Germline loops: CDR1 KGHSH, CDR2 LQKENI. The CDR3 is made up of 14 amino acids. Unmatched junction bases numbered 3, after V lost 6 bases and J lost 4 bases. The CDR3 loop reads CASSRTGGNQPQHF. As DNA, the CDR3 is TGTGCCAGCTCCCGGACAGGGGGAAATCAGCCCCAGCATTTT.

The chain employs TRBV4-2 and TRBJ2-2; 8 bases agree with TRBD1. Germline V gives CDR1 LGHNA, CDR2 YNFKEQ. V was clipped by 1 base and J by 4 bases; unmatched bases: 8. The CDR3 runs to 17 residues. The DNA of the CDR3 is TGTGCCAGCAGCCAAGCCGCAGGACAGGGATCCACCGGGGAGCTGTTTTTT. Translating it yields CASSQAAGQGSTGELFF.

V and J are TRBV29-1 and TRBJ2-1, with 8 bases that match TRBD2. Trimming at V came to 4 bases and at J to 5 bases, leaving 7 bases not matched to a gene. CDR3 length equals 14 residues. Germline V gives CDR1 SQVTM, CDR2 ANQGSEA. The CDR3 DNA follows: TGCAGCGTTGGCTGGCGGGAGGCCCACAATGAGCAGTTCTTC. Protein: CSVGWREAHNEQFF.

The chain employs TRBV5-1 and TRBJ2-1, with 11 nucleotides matching TRBD2. V was pared by 3 bases and J by 7 bases, with 9 bases of the junction left unmatched. The CDR3 is 16 residues long. Germline assignment: CDR1 SGHRS and CDR2 YFSETQ. In DNA, the CDR3 is TGCGCCAGCAGCTACCTCTCGGGACTAGCGGCGAATGAGCAGTTCTTC. It is translated as CASSYLSGLAANEQFF.

On this clone: At the DNA level, this CDR3 is encoded by other sequences in the same sample as well. The chain links TRBV7-9 to TRBJ2-7; TRBD2 matches 7 bases. The CDR3 has 14 amino acids. Losses at the gene ends were 6 bases for V and 0 bases for J; bases not matched to a gene: 5. The germline gives CDR1 SEHNR, CDR2 FQNEAQ (reference sequence). The CDR3 sequence is CASSYQRDSYEQYF. The CDR3 DNA reads TGTGCCAGCAGTTACCAGCGGGACTCCTACGAGCAGTACTTC.

The genes are TRBV15 and TRBJ1-2; no firm D call. Between the trimmed V and J ends, which lost 0 bases and 5 bases, there was a span of 16 bases. The CDR3 extends over 16 amino acids. Germline lookup yields CDR1 LNHNV and CDR2 YYDKDF (reference sequence). The CDR3 loop reads CATSRDQERARYGYTF. The CDR3 DNA reads TGTGCCACCAGCAGAGATCAGGAAAGGGCCCGGTATGGCTACACCTTC.

As for this clone: The same CDR3 arises from other DNA sequences in this sample as well. The J gene is TRBJ2-2, the V gene TRBV19; the match to TRBD2 covers 7 bases. J gave up 2 bases and V 5 bases, and 5 bases lay outside the gene matches. Germline CDR1 is LNHDA and CDR2 is SQIVND (reference sequence). This CDR3 comprises 15 residues. The CDR3 DNA sequence: TGTGCCAGTAGTGTGAGCGGGACCAACACCGGGGAGCTGTTTTTT. Translated: CASSVSGTNTGELFF.

Regarding this clone: The sample contains more than one DNA sequence encoding this CDR3. This chain joins TRBV18 and TRBJ1-1, with D unclear. Germline CDR1 is KGHSH and CDR2 is LQKENI. The CDR3 loop spans 14 amino acids. V shed 5 bases and J shed 2 bases, with 12 bases lying between them. CDR3 loop: CASSTETGNTEAFF. CDR3 coding DNA: TGTGCCAGCTCAACCGAGACCGGCAACACTGAAGCTTTCTTT.

Points on this clone: The same CDR3 also results from other DNA sequences found in this sample. V gene TRBV2 combines with J gene TRBJ2-6; D not certain. Trimming took off 7 bases at V and 3 bases at J, with 7 bases between the two ends. The germline V gene encodes CDR1 SNHLY and CDR2 FYNNEI. This CDR3 region has 13 residues. In DNA, the CDR3 is TGTGCCAGCACACTTAGTGGGGCCAACGTCCTGACTTTC. It encodes CASTLSGANVLTF. Full variable domain (outside the CDR3, taken from reference TRBV2 and TRBJ2-6): EPEVTQTPSHQVTQMGQEVILRCVPISNHLYFYWYRQILGQKVEFLVSFYNNEISEKSEIFDDQFSVERPDGSNFTLKIRSTKLEDSAMYFCASTLSGANVLTFGAGSRLTVL.

The chain combines TRBV28 with TRBJ1-2, with 8 positions matching TRBD1. Germline CDR1 reads MDHEN; CDR2 reads SYDVKM. V was clipped by 1 base and J by 4 bases; unmatched bases: 11. CDR3 length equals 17 residues. The CDR3 loop is CASSLYTRAGGFYGYTF. The CDR3 DNA reads TGTGCCAGCAGTTTATATACCCGCGCAGGGGGCTTCTATGGCTACACCTTC.

This clone was seen a single time. This rearrangement joins TRBV5-1 to TRBJ1-2; 9 nucleotides align to TRBD1. Germline lookup yields CDR1 SGHRS and CDR2 YFSETQ. V lost 2 bases, J lost 3 bases, and 8 bases stayed unmatched. The CDR3 is 16 residues long. The DNA for the CDR3 is TGCGCCAGCAGCTTTTCGACGGGACAGGGATACTATGGCTACACCTTC. This sequence encodes CASSFSTGQGYYGYTF.

The chain carries TRBV27 and TRBJ2-2; 7 bases match TRBD2. Per the germline V gene, CDR1 is MNHEY and CDR2 is SMNVEV (reference sequence). Unmatched junction bases numbered 9, after V lost 4 bases and J lost 4 bases. CDR3 length equals 16 residues. The CDR3 is CASSSASGGGTGELFF. CDR3 coding DNA: TGTGCCAGCAGTTCGGCCTCGGGAGGTGGCACCGGGGAGCTGTTTTTT.

This clone turned up a few times. V gene TRBV5-4 combines with J gene TRBJ1-4; D remains unclear. The V end lost 0 bases, the J end lost 7 bases, and 13 bases lay between the germline ends. The CDR3 has 15 amino acids. From germline, CDR1 is SGHNT and CDR2 YYREEE (reference sequence). The CDR3 coding sequence is TGTGCCAGCAGCTTGGCGGGAGACGGTCTTGAAAAACTGTTTTTT. It translates to CASSLAGDGLEKLFF.

The chain joins TRBV2 to TRBJ2-2; D remains unclear. Germline values: CDR1 SNHLY, CDR2 FYNNEI. The CDR3 contains 15 residues. Trimming removed 8 bases from V and 2 bases from J, with 15 bases in between. CDR3 sequence reads: CASRFRAANTGELFF. The CDR3 region has the DNA TGTGCCAGCCGGTTTCGGGCAGCAAACACCGGGGAGCTGTTTTTT.

The chain couples TRBV25-1 to TRBJ2-2, with D maybe TRBD1 (6 bases). Germline assignment: CDR1 MGHDK and CDR2 SYGVNS. This CDR3 region has 18 residues. V lost 2 bases and J lost 1, with 17 bases in between. CDR3 sequence (DNA): TGTGCCAGCAGTGAACCCCCCACGACAGGACTGAACACCGGGGAGCTGTTTTTT. Its translation: CASSEPPTTGLNTGELFF.

This clone came up many times. This specimen includes other DNA sequences encoding the same CDR3. The chain combines TRBV28 with TRBJ2-3; TRBD2 agrees at 8 bases. The germline V gene has CDR1 MDHEN and CDR2 SYDVKM. The trim removed 6 bases at V and 2 bases at J, leaving 16 bases unmatched. CDR3 length equals 18 residues. CDR3 bases: TGTGCCAGCAGGTCAGGCCTGGGGACTAGGAGGACCACAGATACGCAGTATTTT. It yields the protein CASRSGLGTRRTTDTQYF.

The table lists this clone with a few counts. V gene TRBV5-5 combines with J gene TRBJ2-7; D perhaps matches TRBD2 (6 bases). Germline assignment: CDR1 SGHKS and CDR2 YYEKEE (reference sequence). The CDR3 sequence is 13 residues long. The V end lost 3 bases, the J end lost 7 bases, and 14 bases lay between the germline ends. In DNA form, the CDR3 reads TGTGCCAGCAGCTCCAGACTAGTAAGAGAGCAGTACTTC. Encoded protein: CASSSRLVREQYF.